The T cell receptor (beta chain) under discussion was sequenced for a study of CD4 and CD8 cells across lung adenocarcinoma regions. TCRdb reprocessed the PCR reads via MiXCR and lists one record per CDR3 protein. The sample includes about 16,000 distinct CDR3 sequences, 55% seen only once; the top ten take about 30%. This clonotype has more than one count but fewer than ten. Donors had localized lung adenocarcinoma, a non-small cell lung cancer. This TCR came from a female donor with lung adenocarcinoma. The CD4 and CD8 labels of this study may be unreliable. The sample was CD8+ T cells from the center of a lung tumor.

The CDR3 nucleotides are TGCGCCAGCAGCCAAGCAGACGGGGGCGGGGGAGGCAAAGACACTCAGTACTTC. The encoded protein is CASSQADGGGGGKDTQYF. J is TRBJ2-4 and V is TRBV4-1; D may be TRBD2 (7 bases). The CDR3 extends over 18 amino acids. The germline V gene has CDR1 MGHRA and CDR2 YSYEKL. With 1 base removed from V and 12 bases from J, the gap between germline ends came to 28 bases.